The entry that follows covers one T cell receptor beta chain sequence. To make TCR beta libraries, researchers used iRepertoire HTBI primers and Arm-PCR of CDR3 regions. TCRdb recomputed calls from the multiplex PCR reads with MiXCR, one row per CDR3 protein. This sample carries hundreds of thousands of distinct CDR3 sequences, about 16% of them seen once, and the ten largest clones take around 19%. Time point specified: newly diagnosed GD, antithyroid drugs for less than 3 months. TCR sequences were obtained from RNA taken from PBMCs. The data derive from a study of regulatory T cells in long-lasting Graves disease. The V gene's germline CDR1 is DFQATT and CDR2 SNEGSKA (reference sequence). The CDR3 extends over 12 amino acids. V was trimmed by 6 bases and J by 0 bases, leaving 8 bases between them. The same data also went into a second study, on T cells in Graves' hyperthyroidism and ophthalmopathy.

The sample was peripheral blood mononuclear cells (PBMCs), taken at new diagnosis, from a patient treated with antithyroid drugs. The rearrangement uses TRBV20-1 and TRBJ1-2, with TRBD1 as a possible D gene (5 bases). This TCR was recovered from a woman aged 25 to 39 with Graves disease. CDR3 amino acids: CSADSSNYGYTF. The CDR3 DNA reads TGCAGTGCCGACAGCTCTAACTATGGCTACACCTTC.